This T cell receptor beta chain was identified in a study of blood T cell repertoires in COVID-19. TCRdb's copy holds only in-frame clones and misses some; the assay was immunoSEQ multiplex PCR. This table holds under 200,000 clones, roughly 87% found once. CDR3 size: 15 residues. Germline CDR1 and CDR2: SGHKS and YYEKEE (reference sequence). The V gene lost 4 bases and the J gene lost 5 bases, with 17 bases spanning the gap. Sequenced sample: PBMCs or T cells enriched from blood (not recorded which). The origin of this receptor is a woman aged 45-59 years who had recovered from COVID-19. The chain has TRBV5-5 and TRBJ2-3, with D maybe TRBD2 (5 bases). CDR3 coding DNA: TGTGCCAGCAGCCCGGGGAGTGTTCGTGGAGATACGCAGTATTTT. Translated, it gives CASSPGSVRGDTQYF.